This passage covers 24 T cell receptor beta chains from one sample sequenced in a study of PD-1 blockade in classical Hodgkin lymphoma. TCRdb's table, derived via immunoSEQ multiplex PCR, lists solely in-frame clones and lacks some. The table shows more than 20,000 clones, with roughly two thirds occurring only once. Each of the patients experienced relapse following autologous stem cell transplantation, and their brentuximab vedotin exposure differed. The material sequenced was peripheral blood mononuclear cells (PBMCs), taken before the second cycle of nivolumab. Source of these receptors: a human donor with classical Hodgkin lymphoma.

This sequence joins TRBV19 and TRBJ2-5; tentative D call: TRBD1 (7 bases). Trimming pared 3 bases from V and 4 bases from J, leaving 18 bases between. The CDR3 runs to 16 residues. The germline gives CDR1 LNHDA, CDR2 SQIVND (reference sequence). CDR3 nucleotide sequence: TGTGCCAGTAGTATGGGGGACAGACTGGAGGGAGAGACCCAGTACTTC. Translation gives CASSMGDRLEGETQYF. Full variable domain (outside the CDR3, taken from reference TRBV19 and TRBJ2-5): DGGITQSPKYLFRKEGQNVTLSCEQNLNHDAMYWYRQDPGQGLRLIYYSQIVNDFQKGDIAEGYSVSREKKESFPLTVTSAQKNPTAFYLCASSMGDRLEGETQYFGPGTRLLVL.

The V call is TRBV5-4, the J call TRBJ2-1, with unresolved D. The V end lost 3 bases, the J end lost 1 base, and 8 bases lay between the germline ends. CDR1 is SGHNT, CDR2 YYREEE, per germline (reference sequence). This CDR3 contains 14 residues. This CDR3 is CASSSGRSYNEQFF. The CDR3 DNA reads TGTGCCAGCAGCTCGGGCAGATCCTACAATGAGCAGTTCTTC.

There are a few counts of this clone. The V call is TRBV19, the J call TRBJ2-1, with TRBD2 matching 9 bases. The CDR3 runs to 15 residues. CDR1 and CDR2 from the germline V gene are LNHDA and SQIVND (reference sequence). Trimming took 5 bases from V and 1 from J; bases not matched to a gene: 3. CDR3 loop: CASSQTSGSYNEQFF. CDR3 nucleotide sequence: TGTGCCAGTAGTCAGACTAGCGGTTCCTACAATGAGCAGTTCTTC.

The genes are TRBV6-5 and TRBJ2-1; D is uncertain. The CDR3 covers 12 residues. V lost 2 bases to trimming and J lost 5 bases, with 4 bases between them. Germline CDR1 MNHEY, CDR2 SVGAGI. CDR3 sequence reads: CASSYVDNEQFF. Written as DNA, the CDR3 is TGTGCCAGCAGTTACGTGGACAATGAGCAGTTCTTC.

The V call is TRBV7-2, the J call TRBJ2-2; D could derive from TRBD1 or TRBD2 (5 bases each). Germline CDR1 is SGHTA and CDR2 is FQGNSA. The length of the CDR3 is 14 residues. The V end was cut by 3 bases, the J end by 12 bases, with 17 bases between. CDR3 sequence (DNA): TGTGCCAGCAGCTTGGGGGTATGGGAACTAAAGCTGTTTTTT. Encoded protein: CASSLGVWELKLFF. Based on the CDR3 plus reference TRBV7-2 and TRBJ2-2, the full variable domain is GAGVSQSPSNKVTEKGKDVELRCDPISGHTALYWYRQSLGQGLEFLIYFQGNSAPDKSGLPSDRFSAERTGGSVSTLTIQRTQQEDSAVYLCASSLGVWELKLFFGEGSRLTVL.

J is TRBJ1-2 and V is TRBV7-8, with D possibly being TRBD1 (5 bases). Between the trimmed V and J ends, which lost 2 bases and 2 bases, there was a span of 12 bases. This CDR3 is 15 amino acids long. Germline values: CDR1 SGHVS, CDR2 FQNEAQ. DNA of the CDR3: TGTGCCAGCAGCTTAATTATGGGGGGGAACTATGGCTACACCTTC. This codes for CASSLIMGGNYGYTF.

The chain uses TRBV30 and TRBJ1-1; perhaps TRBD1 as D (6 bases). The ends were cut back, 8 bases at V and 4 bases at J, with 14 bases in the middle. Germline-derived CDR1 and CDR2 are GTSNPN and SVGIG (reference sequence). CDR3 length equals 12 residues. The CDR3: CARDRLVTEAFF. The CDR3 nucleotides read TGTGCCCGAGACAGGTTGGTCACTGAAGCTTTCTTT.

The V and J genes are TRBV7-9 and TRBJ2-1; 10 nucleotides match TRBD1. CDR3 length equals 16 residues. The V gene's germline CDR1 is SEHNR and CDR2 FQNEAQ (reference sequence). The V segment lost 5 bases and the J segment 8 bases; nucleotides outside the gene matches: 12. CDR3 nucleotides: TGTGCCAGCAGCCTCCCCCTGGGACAGGGGATCCATGAGCAGTTCTTC. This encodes CASSLPLGQGIHEQFF.

For the CDR3, the DNA is TGTGCCAGTAGTACCCGGGACAGGGTGGATAATTCACCCCTCCACTTT. This encodes CASSTRDRVDNSPLHF. The rearrangement uses TRBV19 and TRBJ1-6, with 9 bases matching TRBD1. Germline-derived CDR1 and CDR2 are LNHDA and SQIVND (reference sequence). Trimming at V came to 4 bases and at J to 5 bases, leaving 6 bases not matched to a gene. The CDR3 extends over 16 amino acids. The full variable domain, in which reference TRBV19 and TRBJ1-6 provide the parts outside the CDR3, is DGGITQSPKYLFRKEGQNVTLSCEQNLNHDAMYWYRQDPGQGLRLIYYSQIVNDFQKGDIAEGYSVSREKKESFPLTVTSAQKNPTAFYLCASSTRDRVDNSPLHFGNGTRLTVT.

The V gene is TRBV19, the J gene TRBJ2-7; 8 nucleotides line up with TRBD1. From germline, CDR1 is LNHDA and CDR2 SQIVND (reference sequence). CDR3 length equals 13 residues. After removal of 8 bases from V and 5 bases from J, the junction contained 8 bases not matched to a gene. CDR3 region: CASRQGATDEQYF. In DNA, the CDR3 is TGTGCCAGTCGCCAGGGGGCTACTGACGAGCAGTACTTC.

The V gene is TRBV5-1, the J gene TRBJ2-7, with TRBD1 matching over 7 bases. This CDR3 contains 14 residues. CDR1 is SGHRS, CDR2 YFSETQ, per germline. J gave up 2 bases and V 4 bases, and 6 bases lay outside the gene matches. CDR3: CASSIDREAYEQYF. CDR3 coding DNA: TGCGCCAGCAGCATCGACAGGGAAGCCTACGAGCAGTACTTC.

Here the CDR3 DNA reads TGTGCCAGCAGCTCCCTACAGGGGGTGGAGACCCAGTACTTC. It is translated as CASSSLQGVETQYF. The V gene is TRBV7-6, the J gene TRBJ2-5; 8 nucleotides agree with TRBD1. The length of the CDR3 is 14 residues. V gave up 4 bases and J gave up 5 bases; unmatched junction bases: 6. Germline lookup yields CDR1 SGHVS and CDR2 FNYEAQ. The complete variable domain, with remaining parts taken from reference TRBV7-6 and TRBJ2-5, reads GAGVSQSPRYKVTKRGQDVALRCDPISGHVSLYWYRQALGQGPEFLTYFNYEAQQDKSGLPNDRFSAERPEGSISTLTIQRTEQRDSAMYRCASSSLQGVETQYFGPGTRLLVL.

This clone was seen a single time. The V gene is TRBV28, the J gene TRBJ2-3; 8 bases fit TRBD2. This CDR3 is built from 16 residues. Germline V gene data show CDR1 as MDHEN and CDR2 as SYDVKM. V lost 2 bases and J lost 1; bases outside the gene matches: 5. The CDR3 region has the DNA TGTGCCAGCAGTTTACGGGTAGCGGGGCGCACAGATACGCAGTATTTT. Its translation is CASSLRVAGRTDTQYF.

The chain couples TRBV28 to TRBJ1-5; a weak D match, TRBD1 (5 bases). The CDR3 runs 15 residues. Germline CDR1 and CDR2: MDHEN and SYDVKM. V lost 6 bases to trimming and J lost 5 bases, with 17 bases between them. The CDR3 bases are TGTGCCAGCAGACCGGACATACAATGGGATCAGCCCCAGCATTTT. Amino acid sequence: CASRPDIQWDQPQHF.

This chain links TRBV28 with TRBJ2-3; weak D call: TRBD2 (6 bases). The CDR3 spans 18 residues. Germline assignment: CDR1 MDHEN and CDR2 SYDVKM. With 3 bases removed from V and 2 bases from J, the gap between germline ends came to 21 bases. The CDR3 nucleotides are TGTGCCAGCAGTTTTTTCGTGTCTAGCGTTCAGATCACAGATACGCAGTATTTT. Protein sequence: CASSFFVSSVQITDTQYF.

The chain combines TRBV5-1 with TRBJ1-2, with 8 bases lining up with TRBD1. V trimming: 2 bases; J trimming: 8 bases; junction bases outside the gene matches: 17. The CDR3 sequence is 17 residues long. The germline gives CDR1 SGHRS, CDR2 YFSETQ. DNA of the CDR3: TGCGCCAGCAGCTTCCCCGCCCGACAGGGGCAGGATTGGGGCTACACCTTC. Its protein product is CASSFPARQGQDWGYTF.

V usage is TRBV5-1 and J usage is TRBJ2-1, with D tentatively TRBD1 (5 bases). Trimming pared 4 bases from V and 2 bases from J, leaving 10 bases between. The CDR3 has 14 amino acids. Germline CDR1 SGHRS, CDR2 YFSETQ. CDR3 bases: TGCGCCAGCAGCCAGCTGACAGCCTACAATGAGCAGTTCTTC. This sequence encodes CASSQLTAYNEQFF.

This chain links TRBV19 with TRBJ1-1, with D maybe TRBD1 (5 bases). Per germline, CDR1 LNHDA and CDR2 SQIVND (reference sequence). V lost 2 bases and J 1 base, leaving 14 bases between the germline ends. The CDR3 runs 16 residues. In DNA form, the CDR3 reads TGTGCCAGTAGTATACCCCCCGCAGGGTCGAACACTGAAGCTTTCTTT. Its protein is CASSIPPAGSNTEAFF.

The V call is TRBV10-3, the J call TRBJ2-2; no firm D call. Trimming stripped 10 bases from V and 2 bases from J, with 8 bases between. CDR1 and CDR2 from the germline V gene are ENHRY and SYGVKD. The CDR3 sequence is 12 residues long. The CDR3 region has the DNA TGTGCCACCCAACGTAACACCGGGGAGCTGTTTTTT. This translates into CATQRNTGELFF.

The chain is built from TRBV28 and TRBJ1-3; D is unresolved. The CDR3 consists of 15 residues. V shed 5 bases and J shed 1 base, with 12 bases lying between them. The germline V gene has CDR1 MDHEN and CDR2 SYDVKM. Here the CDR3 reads CASSPPGSSGNTIYF. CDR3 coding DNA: TGTGCCAGCAGTCCCCCCGGCTCTTCTGGAAACACCATATATTTT. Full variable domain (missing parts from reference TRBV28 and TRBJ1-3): DVKVTQSSRYLVKRTGEKVFLECVQDMDHENMFWYRQDPGLGLRLIYFSYDVKMKEKGDIPEGYSVSREKKERFSLILESASTNQTSMYLCASSPPGSSGNTIYFGEGSWLTVV.

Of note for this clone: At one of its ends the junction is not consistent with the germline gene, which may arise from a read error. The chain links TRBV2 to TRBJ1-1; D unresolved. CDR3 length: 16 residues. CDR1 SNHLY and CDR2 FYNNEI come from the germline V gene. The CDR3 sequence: CAGSEGPRKGRTEAFF. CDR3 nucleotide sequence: TGTGCCGGCAGTGAAGGACCCCGAAAAGGTCGGACTGAAGCTTTCTTT.

The CDR3: CASRYEGDTEAFF. The CDR3 DNA is TGTGCCAGCAGGTACGAGGGGGACACTGAAGCTTTCTTT. This chain links TRBV6-5 with TRBJ1-1; a weak D match, TRBD1 (6 bases). Germline values: CDR1 MNHEY, CDR2 SVGAGI. The CDR3 has 13 amino acids. Between the trimmed V and J ends, which lost 6 bases and 3 bases, there was a span of 11 bases.

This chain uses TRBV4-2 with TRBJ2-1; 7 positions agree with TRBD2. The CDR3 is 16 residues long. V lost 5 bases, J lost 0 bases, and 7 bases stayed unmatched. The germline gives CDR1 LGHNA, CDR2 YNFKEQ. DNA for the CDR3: TGTGCCAGCAGCGGGAGGGGTATTATCTCCTACAATGAGCAGTTCTTC. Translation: CASSGRGIISYNEQFF.

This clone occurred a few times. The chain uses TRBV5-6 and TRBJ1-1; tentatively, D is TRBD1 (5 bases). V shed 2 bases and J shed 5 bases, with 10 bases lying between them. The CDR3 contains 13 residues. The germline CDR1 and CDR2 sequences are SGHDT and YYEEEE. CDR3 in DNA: TGTGCCAGCAGCTTAGGGACTGGAACTGAAGCTTTCTTT. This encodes CASSLGTGTEAFF.